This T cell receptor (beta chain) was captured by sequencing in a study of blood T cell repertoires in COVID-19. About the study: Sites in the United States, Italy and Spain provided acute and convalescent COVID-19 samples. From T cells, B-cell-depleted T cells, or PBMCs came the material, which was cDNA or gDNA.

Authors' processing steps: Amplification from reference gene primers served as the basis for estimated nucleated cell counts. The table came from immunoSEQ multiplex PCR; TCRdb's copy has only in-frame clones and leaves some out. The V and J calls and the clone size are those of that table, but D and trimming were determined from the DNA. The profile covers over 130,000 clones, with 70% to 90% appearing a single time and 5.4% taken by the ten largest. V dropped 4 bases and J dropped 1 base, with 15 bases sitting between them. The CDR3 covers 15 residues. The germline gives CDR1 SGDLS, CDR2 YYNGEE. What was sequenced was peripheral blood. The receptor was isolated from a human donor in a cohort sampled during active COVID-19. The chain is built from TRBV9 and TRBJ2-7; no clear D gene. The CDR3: CASSSRPDKSYEQYF. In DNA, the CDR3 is TGTGCCAGCAGCAGCCGACCCGACAAGTCCTACGAGCAGTACTTC.